This paragraph covers one T cell receptor beta chain sequence. V lost 0 bases to trimming and J lost 3 bases, with 9 bases between them. The germline V gene has CDR1 ENHRY and CDR2 SYGVKD. The CDR3 contains 15 residues. The data were obtained in a study of identical twins. TCRdb analysed the 5' RACE reads with MiXCR anew, one entry per CDR3 protein. In the table there are roughly 290,000 distinct CDR3 sequences, 8% to 9% of which are singletons. This sample also appeared in a second study, on yellow fever vaccine responses in identical twins. From that study: Reportedly, the response of twins' T cells to the vaccine seemed partly convergent, partly personalized.

The specimen sequenced was memory (CD45RO+) T cells sorted from blood. This chain joins TRBV10-3 and TRBJ1-5; no clear D. This TCR came from a woman aged 18-29 years in good health. For the CDR3, the DNA is TGTGCCATCAGTGAGTCGATTCGGGACAATCAGCCCCAGCATTTT. Translated: CAISESIRDNQPQHF.